What follows are 27 T cell receptor beta chains derived from one specimen sequenced in a study of human thymus T cells. Sequencing was performed with immunoSEQ multiplex PCR; in TCRdb, only in-frame clones are kept and a portion is missing. The sample yields 86,000 or so clones, roughly 96% seen once. Thymic material originated from resections removed in the course of corrective heart surgery. Sequenced input: thymus tissue. These receptors came from a boy under two years old with a congenital heart defect but otherwise immunologically healthy.

This chain links TRBV6-1 with TRBJ2-7; D unresolved. CDR3 length: 13 residues. V was clipped by 3 bases and J by 2 bases, with 8 bases between them. From germline, CDR1 is MNHNS and CDR2 SASEGT. CDR3 sequence reads: CASSENRAYEQYF. The CDR3 region has the DNA TGTGCCAGCAGTGAGAACAGAGCCTACGAGCAGTACTTC.

The rearrangement joins TRBV2 to TRBJ1-2, with 12 bases lining up with TRBD1. V was pared by 6 bases and J by 3 bases, with 11 bases of the junction left unmatched. CDR3 length: 17 amino acids. CDR1 SNHLY and CDR2 FYNNEI come from the germline V gene. The CDR3 nucleotides are TGTGCCAGCAGAAAAGGGGACAGGGGGCGCGACGACTATGGCTACACCTTC. Translation: CASRKGDRGRDDYGYTF.

The CDR3 loop is CSVGAGGNYEQYF. Here the CDR3 DNA reads TGCAGCGTTGGGGCAGGGGGCAACTACGAGCAGTACTTC. The chain combines TRBV29-1 with TRBJ2-7, with 8 positions matching TRBD1. The germline V gene encodes CDR1 SQVTM and CDR2 ANQGSEA. This CDR3 contains 13 residues. V was clipped by 4 bases and J by 3 bases; unmatched bases: 5.

The chain carries TRBV5-6 and TRBJ2-5, with TRBD2 matching 10 bases. V dropped 3 bases and J dropped 2; count of bases not matched to a gene: 4. CDR1 and CDR2 from the germline V gene are SGHDT and YYEEEE. CDR3 length: 15 residues. CDR3 nucleotides: TGTGCCAGCAGCTCTAGCGGGAGTGGTCAAGAGACCCAGTACTTC. It encodes CASSSSGSGQETQYF. Using reference TRBV5-6 and TRBJ2-5 for the parts outside the CDR3, the full variable domain is DAGVTQSPTHLIKTRGQQVTLRCSPKSGHDTVSWYQQALGQGPQFIFQYYEEEERQRGNFPDRFSGHQFPNYSSELNVNALLLGDSALYLCASSSSGSGQETQYFGPGTRLLVL.

The chain couples TRBV19 to TRBJ1-1, with a possible D match to TRBD1 (5 bases). Germline values: CDR1 LNHDA, CDR2 SQIVND (reference sequence). V shed 2 bases and J shed 0 bases, with 13 bases lying between them. The CDR3 covers 16 residues. The CDR3 spells CASSITRARLNTEAFF. For the CDR3, the DNA is TGTGCCAGTAGTATAACCAGGGCCCGCCTGAACACTGAAGCTTTCTTT.

J is TRBJ2-1 and V is TRBV4-1; weak D call: TRBD1 (6 bases). This CDR3 comprises 14 residues. V was trimmed by 4 bases and J by 1 base, leaving 8 bases between them. Germline loops: CDR1 MGHRA, CDR2 YSYEKL. This CDR3 is CASSPGQSYNEQFF. Written as DNA, the CDR3 is TGCGCCAGCAGCCCCGGACAGTCCTACAATGAGCAGTTCTTC.

This clone was detected once. V usage is TRBV6-4 and J usage is TRBJ2-5; D is undetermined. V was cut by 4 bases and J by 2 bases, with 17 bases left in between. CDR3 length: 16 amino acids. Germline CDR1 is MRHNA and CDR2 is SNTAGT. The CDR3 sequence: CASSVLPTRKQETQYF. In nucleotides, the CDR3 is TGTGCCAGCAGTGTCCTACCTACAAGGAAACAAGAGACCCAGTACTTC.

This sequence joins TRBV4-3 and TRBJ1-1, with D uncertain. Trimming took off 0 bases at V and 5 bases at J, with 13 bases between the two ends. This CDR3 region has 15 residues. Germline CDR1 is LGHNA and CDR2 is YSLEER. CDR3 DNA sequence: TGCGCCAGCAGCCAAGAGAGGTGGGGAGGGACTGAAGCTTTCTTT. Amino acid sequence: CASSQERWGGTEAFF.

The V and J genes are TRBV14 and TRBJ1-2, with TRBD1 matching over 8 bases. The CDR3 is 18 residues long. The V gene end was trimmed by 2 bases and the J gene end by 2 bases; junction bases not matched to a gene: 13. Germline CDR1 reads SGHDN; CDR2 reads FVKESK. This CDR3 is CASSQTSQGARKNYGYTF. CDR3 nucleotide sequence: TGTGCCAGCAGCCAAACATCGCAGGGGGCGAGAAAGAACTATGGCTACACCTTC.

V gene TRBV2 combines with J gene TRBJ2-2; 8 positions match TRBD2. The J segment lost 4 bases and the V segment lost 1 base, leaving 8 bases of the junction unmatched. Germline CDR1 and CDR2: SNHLY and FYNNEI. The CDR3 extends over 17 amino acids. In nucleotides, the CDR3 is TGTGCCAGCAGTGAAGACGGTCTAGCGGGTTCCACCGGGGAGCTGTTTTTT. Protein: CASSEDGLAGSTGELFF.

The genes are TRBV9 and TRBJ1-5; D gene uncertain. The CDR3 consists of 13 residues. V lost 0 bases, J lost 6 bases, and 7 bases lay in between. Per germline, CDR1 SGDLS and CDR2 YYNGEE. CDR3 coding DNA: TGTGCCAGCAGCGTAGCGCCGAGTCAGCCCCAGCATTTT. It specifies CASSVAPSQPQHF.

This clone was picked up one time. The genes are TRBV4-2 and TRBJ2-1; 9 bases line up with TRBD2. This CDR3 spans 19 amino acids. Germline V CDR1 and CDR2: LGHNA, YNFKEQ. The trim removed 5 bases at V and 0 bases at J, leaving 14 bases unmatched. The CDR3 bases are TGTGCCAGCAGCGTCCCCAGCAGCGGGGGGACCCGCTCCTACAATGAGCAGTTCTTC. Encoded protein: CASSVPSSGGTRSYNEQFF.

The chain uses TRBV4-1 and TRBJ2-7; TRBD1 might be the D (6 bases). The CDR3 has 20 amino acids. V dropped 0 bases and J dropped 2 bases, with 26 bases sitting between them. The V gene's germline CDR1 is MGHRA and CDR2 YSYEKL. The CDR3 spells CASSQDQGQPIKKTPYEQYF. The CDR3 DNA is TGCGCCAGCAGCCAAGATCAAGGACAGCCGATAAAAAAAACCCCCTACGAGCAGTACTTC.

V gene TRBV6-4 combines with J gene TRBJ2-3; TRBD2 agrees at 11 bases. With 5 bases clipped from V and 3 bases from J, the junction kept 4 bases outside the gene matches. The length of the CDR3 is 15 residues. Germline V gene sequence: CDR1 MRHNA, CDR2 SNTAGT. CDR3 region: CASSSGLAVTDTQYF. The CDR3 DNA follows: TGTGCCAGCAGTTCGGGACTAGCGGTGACAGATACGCAGTATTTT.

This clone was seen just once. The V and J genes are TRBV27 and TRBJ2-7; TRBD2 matches at 9 bases. Germline V lookup: CDR1 MNHEY, CDR2 SMNVEV (reference sequence). The CDR3 spans 15 residues. With 7 bases clipped from V and 4 bases from J, the junction kept 11 bases outside the gene matches. CDR3 in DNA: TGTGCCAGCACCGAGGCGCGGGAGGGGAGATACGAGCAGTACTTC. It codes for CASTEAREGRYEQYF.

The V gene is TRBV5-8, the J gene TRBJ2-1; 13 bases agree with TRBD2. This CDR3 spans 17 amino acids. V lost 0 bases, J lost 9 bases, and 9 bases stayed unmatched. Germline V gene lookup returns CDR1 SGHTS and CDR2 YDEGEE. The CDR3 DNA reads as TGTGCCAGCAGCTTGGCACTCGGACTAGCGGGAGCAGGTGAGCAGTTCTTC. Its translation: CASSLALGLAGAGEQFF.

This chain joins TRBV27 and TRBJ2-5; D not certain. V was pared by 2 bases and J by 2 bases, with 12 bases between. Germline V CDR1 and CDR2: MNHEY, SMNVEV (reference sequence). This CDR3 has 15 residues. The DNA for the CDR3 is TGTGCCAGCAGTTTAGAAGGTTCCAGACAAGAGACCCAGTACTTC. This encodes CASSLEGSRQETQYF.

The chain combines TRBV7-3 with TRBJ1-1, with TRBD1 matching 7 bases. Looked up from germline, CDR1 is SGHTA and CDR2 is FQGTGA. V lost 5 bases to trimming and J lost 4 bases; unmatched junction nucleotides: 19. This CDR3 spans 18 amino acids. This CDR3 is CASSNKYCRDSDLTEAFF. CDR3 bases: TGTGCCAGCAGCAATAAATACTGCCGGGACAGCGACCTCACTGAAGCTTTCTTT.

The CDR3 loop reads CSAENYEQYF. In DNA, the CDR3 is TGCAGTGCTGAGAACTACGAGCAGTACTTC. The chain carries TRBV20-1 and TRBJ2-7; no definite D call. This CDR3 contains 10 residues. The V gene lost 5 bases and the J gene lost 3 bases, with 5 bases spanning the gap. The germline V gene has CDR1 DFQATT and CDR2 SNEGSKA (reference sequence).

The gene calls are TRBV27 and TRBJ2-3, with TRBD1 identical over 11 bases. Germline-derived CDR1 and CDR2 are MNHEY and SMNVEV (reference sequence). CDR3 size: 19 residues. V lost 6 bases and J lost 1; bases outside the gene matches: 15. For the CDR3, the DNA is TGTGCCAGCAGGCAAGGGGGACAGGGGGGTTACGAAGGCACAGATACGCAGTATTTT. It is translated as CASRQGGQGGYEGTDTQYF.

This clone was recorded once. The chain combines TRBV5-5 with TRBJ1-2; TRBD1 is a possible D gene (5 bases). The CDR3 consists of 14 residues. CDR1 SGHKS and CDR2 YYEKEE come from the germline V gene (reference sequence). The V end lost 0 bases, the J end lost 8 bases, and 14 bases lay between the germline ends. The CDR3 nucleotides are TGTGCCAGCAGCTTGGAGCAGGGTCACGGAGGCTACACCTTC. Translating gives CASSLEQGHGGYTF.

The V and J genes are TRBV19 and TRBJ2-7; D gene uncertain. The CDR3 is 11 amino acids. Germline V gene lookup returns CDR1 LNHDA and CDR2 SQIVND (reference sequence). Trimming shortened V by 3 bases and J by 5 bases, and 5 bases separated the two germline ends. Here the CDR3 DNA reads TGTGCCAGTAGTATCGCCGACGAGCAGTACTTC. It codes for CASSIADEQYF.

V is TRBV4-2 and J is TRBJ1-1, with unresolved D. The CDR3 is made up of 16 amino acids. V was clipped by 0 bases and J by 4 bases, with 15 bases between them. Looked up from germline, CDR1 is LGHNA and CDR2 is YNFKEQ. CDR3 in DNA: TGTGCCAGCAGCCAAGATAAAAGGCGCCTCTTCACTGAAGCTTTCTTT. Protein sequence: CASSQDKRRLFTEAFF.

The chain couples TRBV27 to TRBJ2-3; 11 nucleotides line up with TRBD1. This CDR3 is 16 amino acids long. V lost 5 bases and J lost 0; bases outside the gene matches: 4. CDR1 is MNHEY and CDR2 is SMNVEV in the germline V gene (reference sequence). The CDR3 is CASSPGQGGSTDTQYF. CDR3 DNA sequence: TGTGCCAGCAGTCCGGGACAGGGGGGGAGCACAGATACGCAGTATTTT.

The rearrangement joins TRBV9 to TRBJ2-1, with TRBD1 matching over 9 bases. V gave up 3 bases and J gave up 2 bases; unmatched junction bases: 6. The CDR3 is made up of 16 amino acids. CDR1 and CDR2 (germline): SGDLS, YYNGEE. The CDR3 nucleotides read TGTGCCAGCAGCGCAACGGACAGGGGCCCCTACAATGAGCAGTTCTTC. Translating it yields CASSATDRGPYNEQFF.

This chain links TRBV5-8 with TRBJ1-1; 7 bases line up with TRBD1. The length of the CDR3 is 12 residues. CDR1 and CDR2 (germline): SGHTS, YDEGEE. V was clipped by 4 bases and J by 6 bases; unmatched bases: 3. CDR3 DNA sequence: TGTGCCAGCAGCGGAGGGGGCTCTGAAGCTTTCTTT. This gives the protein CASSGGGSEAFF.

The rearrangement links TRBV5-1 to TRBJ1-1; D remains ambiguous. The V gene's germline CDR1 is SGHRS and CDR2 YFSETQ. This CDR3 contains 13 residues. Trimming pared 1 base from V and 3 bases from J, leaving 7 bases between. CDR3 residues: CASSLREDTEAFF. CDR3 nucleotide sequence: TGCGCCAGCAGCTTGCGGGAAGACACTGAAGCTTTCTTT.